This passage covers 20 T cell receptor beta chains from one sample sequenced in a study of OX40 agonist ivuxolimab in advanced cancers. The data were produced by immunoSEQ multiplex PCR, yet TCRdb's version contains in-frame clones alone and is incomplete. There are more than 40,000 clones in the sample; 80% to 90% occur only once, and around 3.5% lies in the top ten. Sequencing was performed on CD4+ or CD8+ T cells sorted from blood, taken in a trial of the OX40 agonist ivuxolimab. Receptors were obtained from an adult with an advanced solid tumor such as melanoma, head and neck, liver or kidney cancer.

This clone was picked up a small number of times. This sequence joins TRBV6-1 and TRBJ1-1, with unresolved D. V gave up 7 bases and J gave up 7 bases, with 10 bases separating them. This CDR3 is 11 amino acids long. From germline, CDR1 is MNHNS and CDR2 SASEGT. CDR3 in DNA: TGTGCCAGCACCCGGACGTATGAAGCTTTCTTT. Translated, it gives CASTRTYEAFF.

J is TRBJ1-2 and V is TRBV9; a weak D match, TRBD1 (5 bases). The CDR3 totals 15 residues. Trimming took 0 bases from V and 6 from J, leaving 15 bases between them. Germline V gives CDR1 SGDLS, CDR2 YYNGEE. This CDR3 is CASSVGGPRVNGYTF. As DNA, the CDR3 is TGTGCCAGCAGCGTAGGGGGACCCAGGGTCAATGGCTACACCTTC.

This sequence joins TRBV7-2 and TRBJ1-3; no definite D call. The V gene lost 1 base and the J gene lost 0 bases, with 16 bases spanning the gap. In germline, CDR1 is SGHTA, CDR2 FQGNSA. CDR3 length equals 18 residues. CDR3 DNA: TGTGCCAGCAGCTTAGATGGCTCAAGGGCTTACTCTGGAAACACCATATATTTT. It encodes CASSLDGSRAYSGNTIYF.

The V call is TRBV5-1, the J call TRBJ1-6, with 8 bases lining up with TRBD1. Germline V gene data show CDR1 as SGHRS and CDR2 as YFSETQ. The CDR3 sequence is 15 residues long. Trimming took 0 bases from V and 6 from J; bases not matched to a gene: 2. Written as DNA, the CDR3 is TGCGCCAGCAGCTTGGCAGGGGGCGGTAATTCACCCCTCCACTTT. Its protein product is CASSLAGGGNSPLHF.

The chain uses TRBV6-6 and TRBJ2-5, with D unresolved. The end of the DNA aligns better with TRBJ2-7, so the J call may be wrong. Germline CDR1 and CDR2: MNHNY and SVGAGI (reference sequence). CDR3 length: 13 residues. Here the CDR3 DNA reads TGTGCCAGCCATACCATGCCGTCCTACGAGCAGTACTTC. It specifies CASHTMPSYEQYF.

The V gene is TRBV27, the J gene TRBJ2-7; TRBD1 matches at 7 bases. The length of the CDR3 is 14 residues. From germline, CDR1 is MNHEY and CDR2 SMNVEV (reference sequence). Trimming removed 6 bases from V and 4 bases from J; junction bases left unmatched: 9. Written as DNA, the CDR3 is TGTGCCAGCAGAGTCCGACAGGGAAGGTACGAGCAGTACTTC. It yields the protein CASRVRQGRYEQYF.

The chain combines TRBV28 with TRBJ2-7; D is possibly TRBD1 or TRBD2 (5 bases each). The CDR3 has 15 amino acids. V was trimmed by 6 bases and J by 0 bases, leaving 15 bases between them. Per the germline V gene, CDR1 is MDHEN and CDR2 is SYDVKM. As DNA, the CDR3 is TGTGCCAGCAGCCCCGGGACCTATAGCTCCTACGAGCAGTACTTC. It yields the protein CASSPGTYSSYEQYF.

The rearrangement joins TRBV28 to TRBJ1-5; 8 bases fit TRBD1. The V segment lost 5 bases and the J segment 3 bases; nucleotides outside the gene matches: 9. CDR1 is MDHEN, CDR2 SYDVKM, per germline. This CDR3 has 16 amino acids. The DNA for the CDR3 is TGTGCCAGCAGTCTTATAGGGACAGGCTACAATCAGCCCCAGCATTTT. It encodes CASSLIGTGYNQPQHF.

The chain couples TRBV18 to TRBJ2-1; D ambiguous. The CDR3 loop spans 14 amino acids. The ends were cut back, 3 bases at V and 2 bases at J, with 8 bases in the middle. In germline, CDR1 is KGHSH, CDR2 LQKENI. CDR3: CASSPSVPYNEQFF. Here the CDR3 DNA reads TGTGCCAGCTCACCTTCAGTTCCCTACAATGAGCAGTTCTTC.

V gene TRBV7-8 combines with J gene TRBJ2-7; D could derive from TRBD1 or TRBD2 (6 bases each). Germline V gives CDR1 SGHVS, CDR2 FQNEAQ. V was shortened by 6 bases and J by 2 bases, with 14 bases between the two germline ends. This CDR3 spans 14 amino acids. The CDR3 sequence is CASSPERGAYEQYF. CDR3 nucleotide sequence: TGTGCCAGCAGTCCCGAAAGGGGGGCCTACGAGCAGTACTTC. Based on the CDR3 plus reference TRBV7-8 and TRBJ2-7, the full variable domain is GAGVSQSPRYKVAKRGQDVALRCDPISGHVSLFWYQQALGQGPEFLTYFQNEAQLDKSGLPSDRFFAERPEGSVSTLKIQRTQQEDSAVYLCASSPERGAYEQYFGPGTRLTVT.

This chain links TRBV5-1 with TRBJ1-1; D perhaps matches TRBD1 (5 bases). The V gene's germline CDR1 is SGHRS and CDR2 YFSETQ. The CDR3 extends over 16 amino acids. Trimming pared 4 bases from V and 0 bases from J, leaving 16 bases between. CDR3 DNA sequence: TGCGCCAGCAGCCCAAACGTGGGGGAGTTGAACACTGAAGCTTTCTTT. Translated, it gives CASSPNVGELNTEAFF.

The CDR3 region has the DNA TGTGCCAGCAGTCGAGAAGCGGGGGGGCCCACAGATACGCAGTATTTT. This encodes CASSREAGGPTDTQYF. The rearrangement uses TRBV7-9 and TRBJ2-3, with 10 bases that match TRBD2. The trim removed 6 bases at V and 2 bases at J, leaving 8 bases unmatched. CDR3 length equals 16 residues. Germline assignment: CDR1 SEHNR and CDR2 FQNEAQ (reference sequence).

V and J are TRBV28 and TRBJ1-3; D may be TRBD1 (6 bases). This CDR3 spans 14 amino acids. Germline assignment: CDR1 MDHEN and CDR2 SYDVKM. Deletions cut 3 bases from V and 5 bases from J, with 11 bases between. Written as DNA, the CDR3 is TGTGCCAGCAGTTTGTCCCAGGGGAGAAACACCATATATTTT. Protein product: CASSLSQGRNTIYF. The whole variable domain, remainder taken from reference TRBV28 and TRBJ1-3, is DVKVTQSSRYLVKRTGEKVFLECVQDMDHENMFWYRQDPGLGLRLIYFSYDVKMKEKGDIPEGYSVSREKKERFSLILESASTNQTSMYLCASSLSQGRNTIYFGEGSWLTVV.

The chain uses TRBV5-1 and TRBJ2-3; D is perhaps TRBD2 (6 bases). Deletions cut 2 bases from V and 0 bases from J, with 16 bases between. The CDR3 is 17 residues long. Germline assignment: CDR1 SGHRS and CDR2 YFSETQ. As DNA, the CDR3 is TGCGCCAGCAGCTTCGGCGGGGCCCAAACTAGCACAGATACGCAGTATTTT. Encoded protein: CASSFGGAQTSTDTQYF.

V and J are TRBV4-1 and TRBJ2-3; TRBD1 matches 8 bases. CDR3 length: 15 amino acids. Losses at the gene ends were 1 base for V and 5 bases for J; bases not matched to a gene: 5. CDR1 is MGHRA, CDR2 YSYEKL, per germline. The CDR3 nucleotides are TGCGCCAGCAGCCAAGGGCAGGGGGCCGTAGATACGCAGTATTTT. It encodes CASSQGQGAVDTQYF.

The chain joins TRBV5-1 to TRBJ2-7, with TRBD2 matching 11 bases. The V and J ends lost 4 bases and 5 bases, in that order; junction bases with no gene match: 5. Germline assignment: CDR1 SGHRS and CDR2 YFSETQ. This CDR3 spans 14 amino acids. CDR3 bases: TGCGCCAGCAGCGTTACTAGCGGGAGCGACGAGCAGTACTTC. Its translation is CASSVTSGSDEQYF.

V gene TRBV7-9 combines with J gene TRBJ1-2; 8 nucleotides match TRBD1. CDR3 length equals 14 residues. After removal of 5 bases from V and 8 bases from J, the junction contained 10 bases not matched to a gene. Germline loops: CDR1 SEHNR, CDR2 FQNEAQ (reference sequence). CDR3 sequence: CASSRTQGATGYTF. The CDR3 region has the DNA TGTGCCAGCAGCCGTACCCAGGGGGCGACAGGCTACACCTTC.

This chain connects TRBV7-2 to TRBJ1-6; D ambiguous. Germline CDR1 is SGHTA and CDR2 is FQGNSA. Trimming removed 0 bases from V and 9 bases from J, with 9 bases in between. CDR3 size: 14 residues. CDR3 region: CASSLAMAGSPLHF. Here the CDR3 DNA reads TGTGCCAGCAGCTTAGCGATGGCTGGTTCACCCCTCCACTTT.

V is TRBV5-4 and J is TRBJ2-4, with D perhaps TRBD1 or TRBD2 (5 bases each). The CDR3 runs to 14 residues. Trimming pared 3 bases from V and 8 bases from J, leaving 15 bases between. Germline V lookup: CDR1 SGHNT, CDR2 YYREEE (reference sequence). CDR3: CASSYRDGAHIQYF. Written as DNA, the CDR3 is TGTGCCAGCAGCTACCGGGACGGTGCCCACATTCAGTACTTC.

The chain links TRBV5-5 to TRBJ1-1; D not certain. Germline lookup yields CDR1 SGHKS and CDR2 YYEKEE (reference sequence). The CDR3 has 15 residues. Between the trimmed V and J ends, which lost 3 bases and 4 bases, there was a span of 16 bases. CDR3 sequence reads: CASSWSGPPATEAFF. The DNA for the CDR3 is TGTGCCAGCAGCTGGTCAGGTCCTCCGGCCACTGAAGCTTTCTTT.